These 25 T cell receptor beta chains were all obtained from the same sample, sequenced in a study of beta chain features in type 1 diabetes. Expressed TCRB transcripts were sequenced, since all the RNA that had been isolated was reverse transcribed. The method was immunoSEQ multiplex PCR; TCRdb's version includes in-frame clones alone and lacks a portion of them. Of some 400,000 clones in the sample, approximately 16% were seen once. What was sequenced was naive CD4+ T cells from blood. The origin of the receptors is a woman younger than 30 in good health.

This clone was seen only a few times. This chain uses TRBV25-1 with TRBJ1-4; 11 bases align to TRBD1. The CDR3 covers 15 residues. Germline V gives CDR1 MGHDK, CDR2 SYGVNS. V dropped 8 bases and J dropped 8; count of bases not matched to a gene: 10. CDR3 DNA sequence: TGTGCCAGCGGAACCCGGACAGGGGGCGCAGAAAAACTGTTTTTT. Translated: CASGTRTGGAEKLFF.

In this sample, this clone turned up a few times. The chain has TRBV7-9 and TRBJ1-2, with TRBD1 as a possible D gene (6 bases). The CDR3 runs to 13 residues. Germline V lookup: CDR1 SEHNR, CDR2 FQNEAQ (reference sequence). Trimming removed 3 bases at V and 8 bases at J, with 13 bases between. The CDR3 spells CASSFTGGDGYTF. Here the CDR3 DNA reads TGTGCCAGCAGCTTCACGGGGGGCGACGGCTACACCTTC.

Points on this clone: At the DNA level, this CDR3 is encoded by other sequences in the same sample as well. CDR3 nucleotide sequence: TGCAGCGTTGAAACGCGAATGAACACTGAAGCTTTCTTT. Translating gives CSVETRMNTEAFF. The rearrangement links TRBV29-1 to TRBJ1-1; unclear D gene. Looked up from germline, CDR1 is SQVTM and CDR2 is ANQGSEA. CDR3 length: 13 amino acids. V was pared by 2 bases and J by 0 bases, with 7 bases between.

This clone turned up a few times. V and J are TRBV18 and TRBJ2-7; D remains unclear. The CDR3 has 14 residues. The germline CDR1 and CDR2 sequences are KGHSH and LQKENI. The V and J ends lost 0 bases and 0 bases respectively, with 6 bases between them. CDR3 nucleotides: TGTGCCAGCTCACCACCGTCCCTCTCCTACGAGCAGTACTTC. Translated, it gives CASSPPSLSYEQYF.

This clone was observed a handful of times. The chain recombines TRBV9 with TRBJ1-1, with 7 nucleotides matching TRBD1. The junction had 15 bases not matched to a gene; V was cut back by 0 bases and J by 1 base. This CDR3 region has 19 residues. Germline loops: CDR1 SGDLS, CDR2 YYNGEE. The CDR3 loop is CASSVALHLGQVGNTEAFF. The CDR3 region has the DNA TGTGCCAGCAGCGTAGCGCTTCACCTCGGACAGGTAGGGAACACTGAAGCTTTCTTT.

This clone was detected only a few times. The J gene is TRBJ2-6, the V gene TRBV27, with TRBD1 matching over 9 bases. The V gene's germline CDR1 is MNHEY and CDR2 SMNVEV (reference sequence). V shed 5 bases, J shed 7 bases, and the junction held 9 bases outside the gene matches. The CDR3 spans 16 residues. The CDR3 sequence is CASSTTTGGSANVLTF. The CDR3 coding sequence is TGTGCCAGCAGTACGACTACAGGGGGCTCTGCCAACGTCCTGACTTTC. The whole variable domain, remainder taken from reference TRBV27 and TRBJ2-6, is EAQVTQNPRYLITVTGKKLTVTCSQNMNHEYMSWYRQDPGLGLRQIYYSMNVEVTDKGDVPEGYKVSRKEKRNFPLILESPSPNQTSLYFCASSTTTGGSANVLTFGAGSRLTVL.

In its sample, this clone was seen a few times. J is TRBJ2-1 and V is TRBV13, with TRBD1 identical over 7 bases. From germline, CDR1 is PRHDT and CDR2 FYEKMQ (reference sequence). This CDR3 is 16 amino acids long. V was clipped by 1 base and J by 5 bases; unmatched bases: 8. This chain's CDR3 is CASSLETGTANNEQFF. As DNA, the CDR3 is TGTGCCAGCAGCTTAGAAACCGGGACAGCGAACAATGAGCAGTTCTTC.

This clone has more than one count but fewer than ten. J is TRBJ2-7 and V is TRBV5-1; 8 positions match TRBD1. V gave up 4 bases and J gave up 2 bases; unmatched junction bases: 5. In germline, CDR1 is SGHRS, CDR2 YFSETQ. The CDR3 contains 14 residues. Here the CDR3 DNA reads TGCGCCAGCAGCGAGGACAGGGCCCCCTACGAGCAGTACTTC. It specifies CASSEDRAPYEQYF. Together with reference TRBV5-1 and TRBJ2-7, the CDR3 gives the full variable domain: KAGVTQTPRYLIKTRGQQVTLSCSPISGHRSVSWYQQTPGQGLQFLFEYFSETQRNKGNFPGRFSGRQFSNSRSEMNVSTLELGDSALYLCASSEDRAPYEQYFGPGTRLTVT.

This chain uses TRBV7-9 with TRBJ2-5; 15 bases line up with TRBD2. The V gene's germline CDR1 is SEHNR and CDR2 FQNEAQ (reference sequence). V trimming: 5 bases; J trimming: 4 bases; junction bases outside the gene matches: 2. This CDR3 is 15 amino acids long. DNA for the CDR3: TGTGCCAGCAGCGGGGGACTAGCGGGAGGAGAGACCCAGTACTTC. It encodes CASSGGLAGGETQYF.

The genes are TRBV28 and TRBJ2-7, with TRBD1 identical over 8 bases. V trimming: 6 bases; J trimming: 4 bases; junction bases outside the gene matches: 8. CDR3 length equals 14 residues. The germline V gene has CDR1 MDHEN and CDR2 SYDVKM. CDR3 bases: TGTGCCAGCAGCCCGGACAGGGTTAATTACGAGCAGTACTTC. Amino acids: CASSPDRVNYEQYF.

This clone came up a few times. The chain is built from TRBV28 and TRBJ1-2; no reliable D call. The ends were cut back, 3 bases at V and 5 bases at J, with 7 bases in the middle. Germline V gene data show CDR1 as MDHEN and CDR2 as SYDVKM. This CDR3 contains 12 residues. For the CDR3, the DNA is TGTGCCAGCAGTTTCGCGGGGTATGGCTACACCTTC. It is translated as CASSFAGYGYTF.

The chain links TRBV6-6 to TRBJ1-5; TRBD1 matches 7 bases. This CDR3 region has 14 residues. CDR1 is MNHNY and CDR2 is SVGAGI in the germline V gene (reference sequence). The J segment lost 3 bases and the V segment lost 6 bases, leaving 5 bases of the junction unmatched. DNA for the CDR3: TGTGCCAGCAGCCTTACAGGGGTCAATCAGCCCCAGCATTTT. Translating it yields CASSLTGVNQPQHF.

This CDR3 reads CSGGTEETQYF. CDR3 DNA: TGCAGCGGGGGGACAGAAGAGACCCAGTACTTC. V gene TRBV29-1 combines with J gene TRBJ2-5, with TRBD1 matching 7 bases. The CDR3 loop spans 11 amino acids. V lost 7 bases to trimming and J lost 3 bases; unmatched junction nucleotides: 2. CDR1 and CDR2 from the germline V gene are SQVTM and ANQGSEA.

The chain links TRBV28 to TRBJ2-7; 8 bases are a match to TRBD1. The CDR3 runs 15 residues. Unmatched junction bases numbered 8, after V lost 7 bases and J lost 0 bases. In germline, CDR1 is MDHEN, CDR2 SYDVKM. The CDR3 bases are TGTGCCAGCACGGACCCAGGGGGCAGCTCCTACGAGCAGTACTTC. It encodes CASTDPGGSSYEQYF.

The genes are TRBV20-1 and TRBJ2-7; D ambiguous. Germline V gene sequence: CDR1 DFQATT, CDR2 SNEGSKA (reference sequence). Deletions cut 2 bases from V and 4 bases from J, with 6 bases between. The CDR3 is 11 amino acids. The CDR3 sequence: CSARTFYEQYF. The CDR3 region has the DNA TGCAGTGCTAGAACTTTTTACGAGCAGTACTTC.

The V call is TRBV19, the J call TRBJ2-3; TRBD2 is a possible D gene (6 bases). CDR1 is LNHDA and CDR2 is SQIVND in the germline V gene (reference sequence). The V and J ends lost 10 bases and 6 bases respectively, with 14 bases between them. The CDR3 has 12 residues. CDR3 in DNA: TGTGCCACCGGTCTAGCGACCGATACGCAGTATTTT. As protein: CATGLATDTQYF.

The chain employs TRBV30 and TRBJ2-5, with D possibly matching TRBD2 (6 bases). This CDR3 has 11 amino acids. V was clipped by 5 bases and J by 6 bases, with 10 bases between them. In germline, CDR1 is GTSNPN, CDR2 SVGIG (reference sequence). DNA for the CDR3: TGTGCCTGGGCGGGACCCCAGACCCAGTACTTC. Translating it yields CAWAGPQTQYF.

V usage is TRBV19 and J usage is TRBJ1-2; a possible D gene is TRBD1 (5 bases). Trimming took off 9 bases at V and 4 bases at J, with 15 bases between the two ends. The germline gives CDR1 LNHDA, CDR2 SQIVND (reference sequence). This CDR3 region has 13 residues. CDR3 coding DNA: TGTGCCAGCTCGAAGGGGTGGAGCTATGGCTACACCTTC. Its protein product is CASSKGWSYGYTF.

This clone has a handful of counts. The chain joins TRBV30 to TRBJ1-5; 7 bases are a match to TRBD1. After removal of 5 bases from V and 3 bases from J, the junction contained 4 bases not matched to a gene. The germline V gene encodes CDR1 GTSNPN and CDR2 SVGIG (reference sequence). The CDR3 is made up of 13 amino acids. CDR3 sequence (DNA): TGTGCCTGGGAAGGGGGCATCAATCAGCCCCAGCATTTT. Amino acid sequence: CAWEGGINQPQHF.

The chain uses TRBV18 and TRBJ2-7; D possibly corresponds to TRBD1 (5 bases). Between the trimmed V and J ends, which lost 2 bases and 5 bases, there was a span of 13 bases. The CDR3 has 14 residues. Per germline, CDR1 KGHSH and CDR2 LQKENI. Here the CDR3 reads CASSPIGDNNEQYF. As DNA, the CDR3 is TGTGCCAGCTCACCAATAGGGGATAACAACGAGCAGTACTTC.

This chain uses TRBV28 with TRBJ2-1; tentative D call: TRBD2 (5 bases). Germline CDR1 MDHEN, CDR2 SYDVKM. The length of the CDR3 is 15 residues. V was cut by 5 bases and J by 7 bases, with 18 bases left in between. The CDR3 spells CASSPASGGKNEQFF. DNA of the CDR3: TGTGCCAGCAGTCCCGCCAGCGGAGGCAAAAATGAGCAGTTCTTC.

This clone was picked up a small number of times. The V and J genes are TRBV19 and TRBJ2-1; TRBD2 matches at 7 bases. Germline values: CDR1 LNHDA, CDR2 SQIVND (reference sequence). The CDR3 spans 15 residues. After removal of 4 bases from V and 8 bases from J, the junction contained 11 bases not matched to a gene. CDR3 DNA: TGTGCCAGTAGTAGATCGGGGGAGGGCCTTTATGAGCAGTTCTTC. Translating it yields CASSRSGEGLYEQFF.

This rearrangement joins TRBV19 to TRBJ1-2, with D maybe TRBD1 (6 bases). The germline CDR1 and CDR2 sequences are LNHDA and SQIVND (reference sequence). The CDR3 contains 14 residues. V was clipped by 5 bases and J by 4 bases, with 14 bases between them. CDR3 nucleotides: TGTGCCAGTAGTGTCCAACAGGGAAGCTATGGCTACACCTTC. Translating it yields CASSVQQGSYGYTF.

The sample holds a few counts of this clone. V gene TRBV4-1 combines with J gene TRBJ1-5, with D possibly TRBD1 on 6 matching bases. V shed 8 bases and J shed 0 bases, with 11 bases lying between them. CDR3 length: 14 residues. From germline, CDR1 is MGHRA and CDR2 YSYEKL. The CDR3 DNA is TGCGCCAGCGGACAGATAAATAGCAATCAGCCCCAGCATTTT. It codes for CASGQINSNQPQHF.

This clone was counted between two and nine times. The chain recombines TRBV12-5 with TRBJ2-5; D ambiguous. Germline CDR1 LGHNT, CDR2 FRNRAP. CDR3 length equals 13 residues. The V end was cut by 2 bases, the J end by 5 bases, with 9 bases between. The CDR3 DNA is TGTGCTAGTGGTTTGCCAAACGGGGAGACCCAGTACTTC. Translating it yields CASGLPNGETQYF.